A single sample gave rise to the 31 T cell receptor beta chains below, sequenced in a study of blood T cell repertoires in COVID-19. Method: immunoSEQ multiplex PCR; TCRdb's copy keeps in-frame clones and lacks some. This sample carries about 160,000 clones, over 80% of them seen once, and the ten largest clones take under 7.5%. Sequenced sample: peripheral blood. The source of these receptors is a man at least 80 years old with acute or convalescent COVID-19.

The CDR3 sequence: CASRRDAQTYEQYF. CDR3 sequence (DNA): TGTGCCAGCAGGCGGGACGCCCAGACCTACGAGCAGTACTTC. V and J are TRBV7-9 and TRBJ2-7, with D perhaps TRBD2 (6 bases). The CDR3 is made up of 14 amino acids. V was shortened by 6 bases and J by 2 bases, with 14 bases between the two germline ends. The germline CDR1 and CDR2 sequences are SEHNR and FQNEAQ (reference sequence).

In regard to this clone: The sample carries other DNA sequences with the same CDR3. V usage is TRBV6-1 and J usage is TRBJ2-7; D perhaps matches TRBD1 (6 bases). V was pared by 2 bases and J by 2 bases, with 7 bases between. Germline lookup yields CDR1 MNHNS and CDR2 SASEGT. The CDR3 covers 13 residues. The chain's CDR3 is CASSERTAYEQYF. CDR3 bases: TGTGCCAGCAGTGAAAGGACAGCCTACGAGCAGTACTTC.

The chain carries TRBV5-6 and TRBJ2-5, with 9 nucleotides matching TRBD2. V shed 0 bases and J 3 bases; nucleotides not matched to a gene: 0. This CDR3 contains 14 residues. Germline V gene lookup returns CDR1 SGHDT and CDR2 YYEEEE. The CDR3 coding sequence is TGTGCCAGCAGCTTGGGGACTAGCGAAGAGACCCAGTACTTC. Translated, it gives CASSLGTSEETQYF.

The V gene is TRBV4-2, the J gene TRBJ2-5; TRBD2 agrees at 8 bases. The CDR3 is made up of 16 amino acids. J lost 1 base, V lost 1 base, and 5 bases had no gene match. Germline-derived CDR1 and CDR2 are LGHNA and YNFKEQ. The CDR3 spells CASSQGGTSGQETQYF. DNA of the CDR3: TGTGCCAGCAGCCAAGGCGGAACTAGCGGCCAAGAGACCCAGTACTTC.

J is TRBJ1-2 and V is TRBV29-1; D ambiguous. This CDR3 region has 13 residues. Trimming pared 0 bases from V and 4 bases from J, leaving 9 bases between. The germline CDR1 and CDR2 sequences are SQVTM and ANQGSEA. As DNA, the CDR3 is TGCAGCGTTGAAGATAGCCGGAGCTATGGCTACACCTTC. Protein: CSVEDSRSYGYTF.

This clone was observed a single time. CDR3 loop: CASSLGSGPYNEQFF. The CDR3 coding sequence is TGTGCCAGCAGCTTAGGTAGCGGCCCCTACAATGAGCAGTTCTTC. This chain joins TRBV7-3 and TRBJ2-1, with TRBD2 as a possible D gene (6 bases). Trimming removed 2 bases from V and 2 bases from J, with 10 bases in between. Germline lookup yields CDR1 SGHTA and CDR2 FQGTGA. This CDR3 spans 15 amino acids.

The V call is TRBV27, the J call TRBJ2-5; 7 nucleotides match TRBD1. Germline CDR1 and CDR2: MNHEY and SMNVEV (reference sequence). This CDR3 is built from 16 residues. Unmatched junction bases numbered 10, after V lost 2 bases and J lost 4 bases. The CDR3 reads CASSLTRQGRGETQYF. CDR3 DNA: TGTGCCAGCAGTTTAACCCGACAGGGTAGGGGAGAGACCCAGTACTTC.

A remark on this clone: One end of the junction does not line up with germline, which may come from a read error. J is TRBJ1-1 and V is TRBV12-5; 7 bases line up with TRBD1. The germline V gene has CDR1 LGHNT and CDR2 FRNRAP. The CDR3 length is 16 residues. CDR3 amino acids: CASGMWPPGQNSEAFF. Written as DNA, the CDR3 is TGTGCTAGTGGAATGTGGCCTCCGGGACAGAACTCTGAAGCTTTCTTT.

The chain joins TRBV15 to TRBJ1-2; tentative D call: TRBD1 (6 bases). CDR1 and CDR2 from the germline V gene are LNHNV and YYDKDF (reference sequence). Trimming cost V 0 bases and J 11 bases, with 13 bases left between them. The CDR3 runs 13 residues. CDR3 residues: CATSRDPVQGYTF. The CDR3 DNA follows: TGTGCCACCAGCAGAGATCCAGTACAGGGTTACACCTTC.

This chain's CDR3 is CSASPASGGPQDTQYF. The CDR3 nucleotides are TGCAGTGCTAGTCCCGCTAGCGGGGGACCACAGGATACGCAGTATTTT. The genes are TRBV20-1 and TRBJ2-3; 10 nucleotides line up with TRBD2. CDR3 size: 16 residues. V shed 3 bases and J 6 bases; nucleotides not matched to a gene: 12. The V gene's germline CDR1 is DFQATT and CDR2 SNEGSKA (reference sequence).

The gene calls are TRBV11-1 and TRBJ2-7, with 9 nucleotides matching TRBD1. CDR3 length equals 16 residues. In germline, CDR1 is SGHAT, CDR2 FQDESV (reference sequence). V shed 4 bases and J 2 bases; nucleotides not matched to a gene: 9. In DNA, the CDR3 is TGTGCCAGCAGCTCGTCCCGGGACAGGGCTCCCTACGAGCAGTACTTC. Translating it yields CASSSSRDRAPYEQYF.

The chain carries TRBV7-2 and TRBJ1-1, with TRBD1 matching over 11 bases. This CDR3 has 15 amino acids. V was clipped by 2 bases and J by 4 bases; unmatched bases: 3. Germline V lookup: CDR1 SGHTA, CDR2 FQGNSA. CDR3: CASSLYGTGGTEAFF. The CDR3 DNA follows: TGTGCCAGCAGCTTATATGGGACAGGGGGCACTGAAGCTTTCTTT.

The chain links TRBV7-2 to TRBJ1-1; D is possibly TRBD1 (6 bases). CDR3 length: 16 amino acids. V lost 2 bases to trimming and J lost 9 bases, with 22 bases between them. Germline CDR1 reads SGHTA; CDR2 reads FQGNSA. The CDR3 DNA follows: TGTGCCAGCAGCTTATTCCCTGTGACAGGCGGTGTGAAAGCTTTCTTT. It translates to CASSLFPVTGGVKAFF.

V and J are TRBV12-3 or TRBV12-4 and TRBJ1-5; D unclear. Trimming left V 2 bases short and J 6 bases short, with 5 bases between. The CDR3 length is 12 residues. Written as DNA, the CDR3 is TGTGCCAGCAGTTTATCAGGTCAGCCCCAGCATTTT. It codes for CASSLSGQPQHF.

This sequence joins TRBV5-4 and TRBJ2-5, with D possibly matching TRBD2 (6 bases). CDR1 and CDR2 (germline): SGHNT, YYREEE (reference sequence). This CDR3 spans 18 amino acids. The V gene lost 0 bases and the J gene lost 5 bases, with 23 bases spanning the gap. The CDR3 spells CASSLAVTRGTFGETQYF. CDR3 DNA sequence: TGTGCCAGCAGCTTGGCCGTCACTCGCGGGACGTTTGGGGAGACCCAGTACTTC.

The rearrangement uses TRBV6-6 and TRBJ2-5, with D tentatively TRBD1 (6 bases). Germline CDR1 is MNHNY and CDR2 is SVGAGI (reference sequence). V lost 7 bases to trimming and J lost 0 bases, with 12 bases between them. The CDR3 extends over 14 amino acids. CDR3: CASIRGPYQETQYF. CDR3 in DNA: TGTGCCAGCATCAGGGGTCCGTACCAAGAGACCCAGTACTTC.

This chain links TRBV28 with TRBJ1-6; maybe TRBD1 (5 bases). CDR1 and CDR2 from the germline V gene are MDHEN and SYDVKM. The CDR3 covers 16 residues. V lost 5 bases to trimming and J lost 10 bases, with 21 bases between them. The CDR3 DNA reads TGTGCCAGCAGTCGGGGGGGTCCTGGGGCTAGATCACCCCTCCACTTT. Translating gives CASSRGGPGARSPLHF.

The V call is TRBV5-1, the J call TRBJ1-2, with 8 nucleotides matching TRBD1. The CDR3 has 14 residues. The J segment lost 4 bases and the V segment lost 3 bases, leaving 5 bases of the junction unmatched. CDR1 is SGHRS and CDR2 is YFSETQ in the germline V gene. The CDR3 is CASSSDRAVYGYTF. The CDR3 nucleotides read TGCGCCAGCAGCTCGGACAGGGCGGTCTATGGCTACACCTTC.

The chain carries TRBV14 and TRBJ1-2; TRBD1 matches 8 bases. Germline V CDR1 and CDR2: SGHDN, FVKESK. This CDR3 contains 14 residues. Germline trimming cut 5 bases from V and 4 bases from J; bases unmatched to any gene: 6. CDR3: CASSFRDRSYGYTF. The DNA of the CDR3 is TGTGCCAGCAGCTTCCGGGACAGGTCCTATGGCTACACCTTC.

The chain has TRBV5-4 and TRBJ2-2; 8 bases agree with TRBD1. Germline loops: CDR1 SGHNT, CDR2 YYREEE (reference sequence). The CDR3 is 16 residues long. J was trimmed by 6 bases and V by 0 bases; bases with no gene match: 7. The CDR3 is CASSLEPGGAAGELFF. The CDR3 bases are TGTGCCAGCAGCTTGGAGCCAGGGGGCGCCGCCGGGGAGCTGTTTTTT.

The chain links TRBV2 to TRBJ1-5; 7 bases map to TRBD1. With 2 bases clipped from V and 2 bases from J, the junction kept 0 bases outside the gene matches. CDR1 and CDR2 (germline): SNHLY, FYNNEI. The CDR3 extends over 14 amino acids. DNA for the CDR3: TGTGCCAGCAGTGAACAGGGGGGCAATCAGCCCCAGCATTTT. This sequence encodes CASSEQGGNQPQHF.

J is TRBJ2-5 and V is TRBV9; a possible D gene is TRBD1 (6 bases). The CDR3 sequence is 16 residues long. V lost 3 bases, J lost 2 bases, and 17 bases lay in between. CDR1 and CDR2 (germline): SGDLS, YYNGEE. CDR3 sequence (DNA): TGTGCCAGCAGCGCAATGTCCGGACAGAAGCAAGAGACCCAGTACTTC. This gives the protein CASSAMSGQKQETQYF.

This rearrangement joins TRBV5-1 to TRBJ2-5; D gene ambiguous. The CDR3 runs 13 residues. The germline V gene has CDR1 SGHRS and CDR2 YFSETQ. Deletions cut 4 bases from V and 4 bases from J, with 11 bases between. The CDR3 region has the DNA TGCGCCAGCAGCCCGGGTGGTGGAGAGACCCAGTACTTC. As protein: CASSPGGGETQYF.

V gene TRBV7-2 combines with J gene TRBJ2-2; possibly TRBD2 for D (6 bases). The CDR3 loop spans 16 amino acids. The V and J ends lost 5 bases and 2 bases respectively, with 15 bases between them. Germline CDR1 is SGHTA and CDR2 is FQGNSA. The DNA of the CDR3 is TGTGCCAGCAGCCCCTCGAAGGACTACAACACCGGGGAGCTGTTTTTT. The encoded protein is CASSPSKDYNTGELFF.

This clone showed up just once. V and J are TRBV18 and TRBJ1-1, with 7 positions matching TRBD1. The CDR3 spans 16 residues. Per germline, CDR1 KGHSH and CDR2 LQKENI. Losses at the gene ends were 6 bases for V and 0 bases for J; bases not matched to a gene: 10. The CDR3 protein is CASSPSQGVMNTEAFF. The DNA of the CDR3 is TGTGCCAGCTCTCCTTCGCAGGGGGTTATGAACACTGAAGCTTTCTTT.

This clone has only one observation. The chain carries TRBV2 and TRBJ1-2; D might be TRBD1 (6 bases). This CDR3 comprises 13 residues. Trimming left V 5 bases short and J 8 bases short, with 15 bases between. Germline V gene lookup returns CDR1 SNHLY and CDR2 FYNNEI. The CDR3 DNA reads TGTGCCAGCAGTCCACAGGGAATTAGGGGCTACACCTTC. This codes for CASSPQGIRGYTF.

The chain uses TRBV6-6 and TRBJ2-2; TRBD1 matches at 9 bases. Germline lookup yields CDR1 MNHNY and CDR2 SVGAGI (reference sequence). Trimming cost V 5 bases and J 6 bases; bases outside gene matches: 7. The CDR3 consists of 15 residues. DNA of the CDR3: TGTGCCAGCAGTGTGGGACAGGGTTGGGCCGGGGAGCTGTTTTTT. It is translated as CASSVGQGWAGELFF.

This chain uses TRBV29-1 with TRBJ2-7, with TRBD1 matching over 7 bases. CDR1 is SQVTM, CDR2 ANQGSEA, per germline. The CDR3 spans 11 residues. J gave up 10 bases and V 2 bases, and 5 bases lay outside the gene matches. CDR3 region: CSVEIRDSQYF. The CDR3 DNA reads as TGCAGCGTTGAAATAAGGGACAGCCAGTACTTC.

The rearrangement uses TRBV12-2 and TRBJ2-5; the DNA was not compared with TRBD2, the D call given in the table. TRBV12-2 is designated a pseudogene. CDR3 size: 19 residues. The CDR3 reads CASRSQFASGELLQETQYF. The CDR3 nucleotides are TGTGCAAGTCGCTCCCAGTTCGCTAGCGGGGAGCTCTTACAAGAGACCCAGTACTTC.

This clone has a single count. The chain recombines TRBV29-1 with TRBJ2-1; 7 bases are shared with TRBD2. V lost 4 bases and J lost 10; bases outside the gene matches: 4. The germline V gene encodes CDR1 SQVTM and CDR2 ANQGSEA. CDR3 length: 11 amino acids. The CDR3 is CSVGPGGEQFF. In DNA, the CDR3 is TGCAGCGTTGGACCCGGGGGGGAGCAGTTCTTC.

The chain employs TRBV30 and TRBJ2-2, with unresolved D. The germline V and J ends were trimmed by 3 bases and 1 base, with 6 bases remaining between them. This CDR3 is built from 13 residues. CDR1 is GTSNPN, CDR2 SVGIG, per germline (reference sequence). The CDR3: CAWRAVNTGELFF. DNA of the CDR3: TGTGCCTGGAGAGCCGTGAACACCGGGGAGCTGTTTTTT.